A selection of T cell receptor beta chains follows, all from one sample in a study of Ad26.COV2.S vaccination and SARS-CoV-2 variants. Measured with immunoSEQ multiplex PCR; TCRdb has only the in-frame clones, and not every one. The sample has about 350,000 clones, about 90% seen once. The source material was peripheral blood, sampled after recovery from COVID-19. These receptors were collected from a human donor who had recovered from COVID-19. The CDR3 runs from the conserved cysteine through the conserved F or W. A D gene is named only where the DNA matches it firmly.

TRBJ2-2,TRBV19,11,TRBD2,TGTGCCAGCGGGGGGACCGGGGAGCTGTTTTTT,CASGGTGELFF
TRBJ2-6,TRBV20-1,17,-,TGCAGTGCTAGTAGCCCGGGGCAGGGAAGCGGGGCCAACGTCCTGACTTTC,CSASSPGQGSGANVLTF
TRBJ1-2,TRBV13,15,-,TGTGCCAGCAGCCACTTTATGACTGATAACTATGGCTACACCTTC,CASSHFMTDNYGYTF
TRBJ2-3,TRBV5-1,17,TRBD2,TGCGCCAGCAGCCCCGGGACTAGCGGGGGGCCGGGGAGTACGCAGTATTTT,CASSPGTSGGPGSTQYF
TRBJ1-1,TRBV27,12,-,TGTGCCAGCAGTTTAAAAGGCGGGGGCGATGTCTTT,CASSLKGGGDVF
TRBJ2-7,TRBV7-2,14,TRBD1,TGTGCCAGCAGCTTTTCAGGACAGGGGCACGAGCAGTACTTC,CASSFSGQGHEQYF
TRBJ2-4,TRBV6-6,14,TRBD1,TGTGCCAGCAGGCCGGGACAGGGACAGAACATTCAGTACTTC,CASRPGQGQNIQYF
TRBJ2-1,TRBV5-1,15,TRBD2,TGCGCCAGCAGCTTTTTAGCGGGGGGGCAGGCAGAACAGTTCTTC,CASSFLAGGQAEQFF
TRBJ1-5,TRBV23-1,16,-,TGCGCCAGCAGTCAAGCAGCGGGAACAGGGAATCAGCCCCAGCATTTT,CASSQAAGTGNQPQHF
TRBJ2-3,TRBV21-1,19,-,TGTGCCAGCCTAGGCTCGGGGGGGAACCCCTCTGGCGGAAGTGATACGCAGTATTTT,CASLGSGGNPSGGSDTQYF
TRBJ1-6,TRBV5-1,13,-,TGCGCCAGCAACGGGGACTTAAATTCACCCCTCCACTTT,CASNGDLNSPLHF
TRBJ1-2,TRBV12-3/TRBV12-4,13,TRBD1,TGTGCCAGCAGAACGACAGGGAACTATGGCTACACCTTC,CASRTTGNYGYTF
TRBJ2-1,TRBV3-1/TRBV3-2,15,-,TGTGCCAGCAGCCCGAGGGGTACTACCTACAATGAGCAGTTCTTC,CASSPRGTTYNEQFF
TRBJ2-3,TRBV11-2,15,-,TGTGCCAGCAGCCCCCTCGGACTCAACACAGATACGCAGTATTTT,CASSPLGLNTDTQYF